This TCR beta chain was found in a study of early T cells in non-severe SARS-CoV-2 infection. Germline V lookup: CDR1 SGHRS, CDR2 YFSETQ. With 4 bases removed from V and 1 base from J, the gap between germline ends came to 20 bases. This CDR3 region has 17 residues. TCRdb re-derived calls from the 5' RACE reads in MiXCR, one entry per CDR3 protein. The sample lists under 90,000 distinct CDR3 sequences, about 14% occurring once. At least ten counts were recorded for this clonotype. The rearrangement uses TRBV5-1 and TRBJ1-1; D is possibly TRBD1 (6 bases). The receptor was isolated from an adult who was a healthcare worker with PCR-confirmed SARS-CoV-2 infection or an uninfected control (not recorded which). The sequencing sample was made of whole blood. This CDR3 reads CASSPSQVTGSNTEAFF. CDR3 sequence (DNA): TGCGCCAGCAGCCCGAGTCAGGTGACAGGATCGAACACTGAAGCTTTCTTT.